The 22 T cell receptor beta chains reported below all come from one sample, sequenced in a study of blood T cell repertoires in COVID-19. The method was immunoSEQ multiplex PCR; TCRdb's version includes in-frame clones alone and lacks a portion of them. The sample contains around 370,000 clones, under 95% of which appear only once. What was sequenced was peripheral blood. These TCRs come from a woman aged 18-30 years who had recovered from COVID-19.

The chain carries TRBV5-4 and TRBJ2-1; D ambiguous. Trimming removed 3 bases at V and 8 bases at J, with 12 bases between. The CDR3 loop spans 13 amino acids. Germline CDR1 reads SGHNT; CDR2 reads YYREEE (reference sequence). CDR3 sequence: CASSSRRGDEQFF. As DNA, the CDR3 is TGTGCCAGCAGCTCACGGAGAGGCGATGAGCAGTTCTTC. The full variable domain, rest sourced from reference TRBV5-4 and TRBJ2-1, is ETGVTQSPTHLIKTRGQQVTLRCSSQSGHNTVSWYQQALGQGPQFIFQYYREEENGRGNFPPRFSGLQFPNYSSELNVNALELDDSALYLCASSSRRGDEQFFGPGTRLTVL.

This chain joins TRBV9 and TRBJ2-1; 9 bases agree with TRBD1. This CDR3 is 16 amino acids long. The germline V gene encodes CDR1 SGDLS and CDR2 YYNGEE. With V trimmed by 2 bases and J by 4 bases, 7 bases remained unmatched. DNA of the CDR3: TGTGCCAGCAGCGTTACCGGGACAGGGACGTACAATGAGCAGTTCTTC. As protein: CASSVTGTGTYNEQFF.

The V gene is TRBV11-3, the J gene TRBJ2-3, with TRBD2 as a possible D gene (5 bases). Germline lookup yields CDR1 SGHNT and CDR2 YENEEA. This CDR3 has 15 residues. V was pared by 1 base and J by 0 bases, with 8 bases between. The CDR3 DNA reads TGTGCCAGCAGCTTAGTAGCGATTAGCACAGATACGCAGTATTTT. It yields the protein CASSLVAISTDTQYF.

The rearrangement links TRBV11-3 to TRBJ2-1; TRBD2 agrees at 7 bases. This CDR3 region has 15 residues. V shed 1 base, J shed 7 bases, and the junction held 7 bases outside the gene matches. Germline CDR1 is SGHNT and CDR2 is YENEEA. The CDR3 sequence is CASSLGAGVGNEQFF. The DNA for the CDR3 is TGTGCCAGCAGCTTAGGGGCGGGAGTCGGAAATGAGCAGTTCTTC.

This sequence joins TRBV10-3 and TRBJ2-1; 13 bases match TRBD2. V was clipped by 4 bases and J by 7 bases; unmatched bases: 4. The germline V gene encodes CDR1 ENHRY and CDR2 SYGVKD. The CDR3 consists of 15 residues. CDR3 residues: CAISGGLAGSNEQFF. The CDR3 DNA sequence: TGTGCCATCAGTGGGGGACTAGCGGGGTCGAATGAGCAGTTCTTC.

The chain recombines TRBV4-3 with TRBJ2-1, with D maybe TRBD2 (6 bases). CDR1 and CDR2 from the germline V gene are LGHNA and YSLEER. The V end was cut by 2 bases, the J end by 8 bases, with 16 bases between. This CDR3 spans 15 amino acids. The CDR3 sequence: CASSQIKVGGHEQFF. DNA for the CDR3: TGCGCCAGCAGCCAAATTAAAGTGGGAGGCCATGAGCAGTTCTTC.

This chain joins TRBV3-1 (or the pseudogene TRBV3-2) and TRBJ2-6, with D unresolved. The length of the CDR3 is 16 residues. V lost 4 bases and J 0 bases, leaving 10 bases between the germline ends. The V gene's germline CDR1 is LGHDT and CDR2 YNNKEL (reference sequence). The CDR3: CASSPNAFSGANVLTF. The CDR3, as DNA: TGTGCCAGCAGCCCAAATGCGTTCTCTGGGGCCAACGTCCTGACTTTC.

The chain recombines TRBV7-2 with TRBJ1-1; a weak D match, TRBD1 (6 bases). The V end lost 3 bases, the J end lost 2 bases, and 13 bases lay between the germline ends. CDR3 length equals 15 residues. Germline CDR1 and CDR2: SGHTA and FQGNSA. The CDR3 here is CASSFGYRVNTEAFF. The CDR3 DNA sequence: TGTGCCAGCAGCTTTGGGTACAGGGTTAACACTGAAGCTTTCTTT.

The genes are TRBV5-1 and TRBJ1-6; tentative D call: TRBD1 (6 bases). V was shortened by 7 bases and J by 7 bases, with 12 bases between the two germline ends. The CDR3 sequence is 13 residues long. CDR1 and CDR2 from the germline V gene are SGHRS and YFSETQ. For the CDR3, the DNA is TGCGCCAGCCAGGGGCAGGGCAATTCACCCCTCCACTTT. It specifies CASQGQGNSPLHF.

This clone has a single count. The CDR3 here is CASVPGTGSTYNEQFF. In nucleotides, the CDR3 is TGTGCCAGCGTCCCCGGGACAGGGTCTACCTACAATGAGCAGTTCTTC. The chain uses TRBV7-8 and TRBJ2-1; 9 nucleotides align to TRBD1. The junction had 10 bases not matched to a gene; V was cut back by 8 bases and J by 2 bases. Germline V gene sequence: CDR1 SGHVS, CDR2 FQNEAQ. This CDR3 is 16 amino acids long.

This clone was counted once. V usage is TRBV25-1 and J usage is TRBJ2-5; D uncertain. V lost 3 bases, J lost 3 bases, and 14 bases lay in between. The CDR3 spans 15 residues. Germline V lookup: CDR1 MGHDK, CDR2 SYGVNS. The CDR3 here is CASSEWSGGEETQYF. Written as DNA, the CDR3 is TGTGCCAGCAGTGAGTGGTCCGGTGGAGAAGAGACCCAGTACTTC. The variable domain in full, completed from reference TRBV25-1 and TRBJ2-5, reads EADIYQTPRYLVIGTGKKITLECSQTMGHDKMYWYQQDPGMELHLIHYSYGVNSTEKGDLSSESTVSRIRTEHFPLTLESARPSHTSQYLCASSEWSGGEETQYFGPGTRLLVL.

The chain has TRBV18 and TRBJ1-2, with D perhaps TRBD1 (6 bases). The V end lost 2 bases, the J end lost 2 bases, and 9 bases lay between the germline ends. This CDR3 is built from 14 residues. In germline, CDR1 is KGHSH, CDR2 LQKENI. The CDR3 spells CASSPGTTNYGYTF. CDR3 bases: TGTGCCAGCTCACCAGGGACAACCAACTATGGCTACACCTTC.

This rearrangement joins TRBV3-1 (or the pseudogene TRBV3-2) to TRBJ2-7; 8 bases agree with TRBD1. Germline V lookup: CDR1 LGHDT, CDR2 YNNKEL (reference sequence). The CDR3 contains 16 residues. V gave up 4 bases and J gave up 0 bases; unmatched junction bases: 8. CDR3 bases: TGTGCCAGCAGCCCAGGACAGGGAGCACCCTCCTACGAGCAGTACGTC. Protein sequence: CASSPGQGAPSYEQYV.

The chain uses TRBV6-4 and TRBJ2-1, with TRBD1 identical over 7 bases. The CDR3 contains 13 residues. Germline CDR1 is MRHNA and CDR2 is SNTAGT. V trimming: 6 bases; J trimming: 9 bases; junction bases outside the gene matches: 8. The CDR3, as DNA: TGTGCCAGCAGGAGGCAGGGGGACGGTGAGCAGTTCTTC. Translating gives CASRRQGDGEQFF.

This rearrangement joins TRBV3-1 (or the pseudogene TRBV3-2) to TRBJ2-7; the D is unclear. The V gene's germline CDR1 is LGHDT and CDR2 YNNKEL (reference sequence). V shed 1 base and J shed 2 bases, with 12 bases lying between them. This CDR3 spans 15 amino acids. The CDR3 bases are TGTGCCAGCAGCCAAGCAGTGGTGGTCCCCTACGAGCAGTACGTC. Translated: CASSQAVVVPYEQYV.

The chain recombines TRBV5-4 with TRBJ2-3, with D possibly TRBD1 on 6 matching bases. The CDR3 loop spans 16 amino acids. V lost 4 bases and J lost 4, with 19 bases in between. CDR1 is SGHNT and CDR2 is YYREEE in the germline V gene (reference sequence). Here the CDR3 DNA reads TGTGCCAGCAGCCCGGAAGGGTCCAGGGGCCCAGATACGCAGTATTTT. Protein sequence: CASSPEGSRGPDTQYF.

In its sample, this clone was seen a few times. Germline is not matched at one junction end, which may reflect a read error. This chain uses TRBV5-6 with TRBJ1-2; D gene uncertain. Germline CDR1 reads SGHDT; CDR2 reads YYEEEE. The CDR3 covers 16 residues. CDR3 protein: CATSQDGRPSVFGYTF. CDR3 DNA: TGTGCCACCAGCCAAGACGGCAGGCCCTCAGTTTTTGGCTACACCTTC.

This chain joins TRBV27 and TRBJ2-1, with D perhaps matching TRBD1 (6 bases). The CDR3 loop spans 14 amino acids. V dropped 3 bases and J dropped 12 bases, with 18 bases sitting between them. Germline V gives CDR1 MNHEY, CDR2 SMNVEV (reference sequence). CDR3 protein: CASSLTGLGIRQFF. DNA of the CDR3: TGTGCCAGCAGTTTGACAGGCCTCGGGATAAGGCAGTTCTTC.

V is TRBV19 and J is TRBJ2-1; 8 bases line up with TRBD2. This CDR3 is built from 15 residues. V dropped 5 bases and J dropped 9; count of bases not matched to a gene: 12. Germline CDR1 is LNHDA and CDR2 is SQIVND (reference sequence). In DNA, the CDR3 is TGTGCCAGTAGTGCGGGGACTAGTGGCCTGGGTGAGCAGTTCTTC. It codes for CASSAGTSGLGEQFF. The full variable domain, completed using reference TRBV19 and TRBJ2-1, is DGGITQSPKYLFRKEGQNVTLSCEQNLNHDAMYWYRQDPGQGLRLIYYSQIVNDFQKGDIAEGYSVSREKKESFPLTVTSAQKNPTAFYLCASSAGTSGLGEQFFGPGTRLTVL.

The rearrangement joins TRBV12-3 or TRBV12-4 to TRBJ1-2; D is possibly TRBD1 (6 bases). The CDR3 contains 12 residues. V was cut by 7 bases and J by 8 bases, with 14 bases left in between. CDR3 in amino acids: CASTDRHGGYTF. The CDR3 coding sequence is TGTGCCAGCACCGACAGGCACGGAGGCTACACCTTC.

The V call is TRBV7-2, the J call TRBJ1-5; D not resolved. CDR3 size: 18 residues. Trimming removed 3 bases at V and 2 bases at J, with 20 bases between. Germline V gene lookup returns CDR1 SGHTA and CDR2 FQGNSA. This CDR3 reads CASSLEPVRAIGNQPQHF. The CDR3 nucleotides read TGTGCCAGCAGCTTGGAGCCGGTGAGGGCGATAGGCAATCAGCCCCAGCATTTT.

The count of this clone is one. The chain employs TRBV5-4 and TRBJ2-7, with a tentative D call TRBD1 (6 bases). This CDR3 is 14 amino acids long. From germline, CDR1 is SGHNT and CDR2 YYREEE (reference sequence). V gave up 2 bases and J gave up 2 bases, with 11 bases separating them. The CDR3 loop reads CASSLNRAPYEQYV. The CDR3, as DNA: TGTGCCAGCAGCTTAAACAGGGCTCCCTACGAGCAGTACGTC.